Below are 8 T cell receptor beta chains sequenced from a single sample in a study of blood T cells in healthy people across ages. Through a sample-barcoded 5' primer and a J-beta primer mix, a second PCR was run for about 6 to 12 cycles. TCRdb reprocessed the 5' RACE reads with MiXCR, giving one entry per CDR3 protein. The profile shows approximately 1,700,000 distinct CDR3 sequences, about two fifths of them singletons. The specimen sequenced was blood. Receptors were obtained from a human donor in good health.

CDR3 nucleotides: TGTGCCATCAGTGAGTCTACTGCTATGAACACTGAAGCTTTCTTT. It yields the protein CAISESTAMNTEAFF. The chain has TRBV10-3 and TRBJ1-1; D gene unclear. Germline V gene data show CDR1 as ENHRY and CDR2 as SYGVKD. Trimming cost V 0 bases and J 0 bases, with 8 bases left between them. The CDR3 is 15 residues long.

The sample holds a few counts of this clonotype. V usage is TRBV20-1 and J usage is TRBJ2-1, with a tentative D call TRBD1 (6 bases). Trimming pared 3 bases from V and 3 bases from J, leaving 9 bases between. The CDR3 runs to 13 residues. Germline V gene data show CDR1 as DFQATT and CDR2 as SNEGSKA (reference sequence). CDR3 loop: CSARDSFYNEQFF. For the CDR3, the DNA is TGCAGTGCTAGGGACAGTTTCTACAATGAGCAGTTCTTC.

The rearrangement joins TRBV12-3 or TRBV12-4 to TRBJ1-1, with 9 bases lining up with TRBD1. The CDR3 has 15 amino acids. J gave up 6 bases and V 6 bases, and 11 bases lay outside the gene matches. The CDR3 here is CASRGATGGESEAFF. The CDR3 DNA sequence: TGTGCCAGCAGGGGAGCCACAGGGGGCGAATCTGAAGCTTTCTTT.

The sample holds one count of this clonotype. At one boundary the junction diverges from the germline segment, which might be a read error. The chain has TRBV7-9 and TRBJ1-6; no firm D call. CDR3 length equals 12 residues. Germline CDR1 is SEHNR and CDR2 is FQNEAQ (reference sequence). The CDR3 region has the DNA TGCGCCAGCAGCTTATGGCAGGCGAACCTCCACTTT. It codes for CASSLWQANLHF.

This clonotype appeared a few times. The CDR3 region is CSAPDRRLGSETQYF. The CDR3 DNA reads as TGCAGTGCTCCCGACAGGCGATTAGGGTCGGAGACCCAGTACTTC. This chain links TRBV20-1 with TRBJ2-5; tentatively, D is TRBD1 (6 bases). The CDR3 is 15 residues long. V lost 5 bases to trimming and J lost 5 bases, with 21 bases between them. The germline V gene encodes CDR1 DFQATT and CDR2 SNEGSKA (reference sequence).

With respect to this clonotype: The junction departs from germline at one end; a sequencing error may be responsible. The chain carries TRBV10-3 and TRBJ1-1; D remains unclear. Per germline, CDR1 ENHRY and CDR2 SYGVKD. The CDR3 runs to 13 residues. This chain's CDR3 is CAISIRENTKAFF. In nucleotides, the CDR3 is TGTGCCATCAGTATAAGGGAAAACACTAAAGCTTTCTTT.

J is TRBJ2-7 and V is TRBV20-1; D is unresolved. Between the trimmed V and J ends, which lost 0 bases and 2 bases, there was a span of 11 bases. Per germline, CDR1 DFQATT and CDR2 SNEGSKA (reference sequence). CDR3 length: 14 residues. CDR3 sequence reads: CSARDRLSPYEQYF. Here the CDR3 DNA reads TGCAGTGCTAGAGATAGGCTAAGCCCCTACGAGCAGTACTTC.

V gene TRBV9 combines with J gene TRBJ1-6; maybe TRBD1 (5 bases). Trimming removed 1 base from V and 10 bases from J, with 6 bases in between. Germline V gives CDR1 SGDLS, CDR2 YYNGEE. This CDR3 spans 12 amino acids. For the CDR3, the DNA is TGTGCCAGCAGCGTATGGGGCTCACCCCTCCACTTT. Its translation: CASSVWGSPLHF.